A single sample is the source of the 11 T cell receptor beta chains below, sequenced in a study of T cells in Graves' hyperthyroidism and ophthalmopathy. Amplification yielded TCR beta CDR3 regions, with RNA transcripts as the source. HTBI primers drove first-round RT-PCR of the TCR CDR3. A single record per CDR3 protein comes from TCRdb applying MiXCR to the multiplex PCR reads. The sample lists around 600,000 distinct CDR3 sequences, roughly a sixth seen once, with 2.5% to 4% in the top ten. Sequenced sample: blood. The receptors were sampled from a woman in her thirties or forties with Graves' ophthalmopathy.

This clonotype was counted many times. The rearrangement joins TRBV27 to TRBJ2-7, with D uncertain. V was pared by 0 bases and J by 7 bases, with 10 bases between. CDR3 size: 13 residues. Per germline, CDR1 MNHEY and CDR2 SMNVEV (reference sequence). CDR3 protein: CASSLSGRREQYF. CDR3 DNA sequence: TGTGCCAGCAGTTTATCGGGCCGTCGGGAGCAGTACTTC.

This clonotype was observed many times. The gene calls are TRBV28 and TRBJ1-5; weak D call: TRBD1 (5 bases). Trimming took 1 base from V and 5 from J, leaving 18 bases between them. Germline V CDR1 and CDR2: MDHEN, SYDVKM. The CDR3 contains 17 residues. The CDR3 sequence: CASSLYGGSNQDQPQHF. The CDR3 DNA reads TGTGCCAGCAGTTTATACGGGGGTAGTAATCAGGATCAGCCCCAGCATTTT.

This clonotype came up a few times. CDR3 amino acids: CAVATTYEQYF. DNA of the CDR3: TGTGCTGTGGCGACCACCTACGAGCAGTACTTC. The chain carries TRBV7-9 and TRBJ2-7; no clear D gene. This CDR3 has 11 residues. CDR1 SEHNR and CDR2 FQNEAQ come from the germline V gene (reference sequence).

This chain uses TRBV27 with TRBJ2-1, with 7 positions matching TRBD2. V shed 5 bases and J 11 bases; nucleotides not matched to a gene: 21. CDR1 MNHEY and CDR2 SMNVEV come from the germline V gene (reference sequence). The CDR3 is made up of 17 amino acids. CDR3 coding DNA: TGTGCCAGCAGTAGACAGTTTGAGCTAGCGGACCCCCACCAGCAGTTCTTC. Amino acids: CASSRQFELADPHQQFF.

This clonotype showed up many times. The chain combines TRBV5-1 with TRBJ2-7, with D tentatively TRBD2 (5 bases). V shed 0 bases and J shed 2 bases, with 12 bases lying between them. There are 15 residues in the CDR3. Germline-derived CDR1 and CDR2 are SGHRS and YFSETQ. DNA for the CDR3: TGCGCCAGCAGCTTGGTGCCGGGGTCGGCCTACGAGCAGTACTTC. This codes for CASSLVPGSAYEQYF.

Concerning this clonotype itself: A much larger clone is a single base away; this may be a read error. This sequence joins TRBV2 and TRBJ2-5; perhaps TRBD1 as D (6 bases). V lost 6 bases to trimming and J lost 0 bases, with 8 bases between them. CDR3 size: 13 residues. The germline gives CDR1 SNHLY, CDR2 FYNNEI. DNA of the CDR3: TGTGCCAGCAGACCAGGGGACCAAGAGACCCAGTACTTC. It translates to CASRPGDQETQYF.

J is TRBJ2-5 and V is TRBV6-1; 8 nucleotides agree with TRBD2. The V gene's germline CDR1 is MNHNS and CDR2 SASEGT. The CDR3 length is 12 residues. V gave up 8 bases and J gave up 3 bases; unmatched junction bases: 2. The CDR3 region is CASGLAEETQYF. As DNA, the CDR3 is TGTGCCAGCGGACTAGCAGAAGAGACCCAGTACTTC.

This clonotype was picked up many times. The chain couples TRBV2 to TRBJ2-7; D is possibly TRBD2 (6 bases). The germline V gene has CDR1 SNHLY and CDR2 FYNNEI. This CDR3 contains 14 residues. The V gene lost 7 bases and the J gene lost 3 bases, with 16 bases spanning the gap. The CDR3 reads CASNTGPAGYEQYF. In DNA, the CDR3 is TGTGCCAGCAATACGGGCCCAGCGGGCTACGAGCAGTACTTC.

This clonotype showed up just once. The chain recombines TRBV5-1 with TRBJ2-5; TRBD2 matches 11 bases. The CDR3 length is 16 residues. The ends lost 4 bases at V and 4 bases at J; junction bases unmatched: 9. From germline, CDR1 is SGHRS and CDR2 YFSETQ. The CDR3 spells CASSQILAGGRETQYF. The CDR3 nucleotides are TGCGCCAGCAGCCAGATTTTAGCGGGGGGGCGAGAGACCCAGTACTTC.

This clonotype has just a few counts. This chain uses TRBV4-1 with TRBJ1-2, with D possibly TRBD1 on 6 matching bases. Germline values: CDR1 MGHRA, CDR2 YSYEKL. This CDR3 has 13 residues. The V end was cut by 0 bases, the J end by 8 bases, with 10 bases between. CDR3 nucleotide sequence: TGCGCCAGCAGCCAAGAGGGGGCGCGGGGCTACACCTTC. This sequence encodes CASSQEGARGYTF.

This clonotype was seen only a few times. V gene TRBV7-8 combines with J gene TRBJ2-7, with D perhaps being TRBD1 or TRBD2 (5 bases each). V dropped 5 bases and J dropped 3 bases, with 14 bases sitting between them. Germline CDR1 is SGHVS and CDR2 is FQNEAQ. This CDR3 is built from 14 residues. The CDR3 region has the DNA TGTGCCAGCAGCCCGGGACGGTGGGGCTACGAGCAGTACTTC. Its translation: CASSPGRWGYEQYF.